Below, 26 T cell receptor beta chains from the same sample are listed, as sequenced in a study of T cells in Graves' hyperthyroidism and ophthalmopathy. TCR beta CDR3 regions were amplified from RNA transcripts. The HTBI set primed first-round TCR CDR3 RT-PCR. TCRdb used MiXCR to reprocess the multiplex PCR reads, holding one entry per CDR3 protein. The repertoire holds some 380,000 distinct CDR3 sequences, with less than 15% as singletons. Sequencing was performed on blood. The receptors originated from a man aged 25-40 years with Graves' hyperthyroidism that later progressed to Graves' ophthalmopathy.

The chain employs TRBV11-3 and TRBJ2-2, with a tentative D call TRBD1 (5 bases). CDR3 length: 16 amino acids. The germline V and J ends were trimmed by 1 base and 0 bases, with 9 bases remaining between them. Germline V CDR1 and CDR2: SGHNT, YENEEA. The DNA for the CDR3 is TGTGCCAGCAGCTTAGTATCGACAGCGAACACCGGGGAGCTGTTTTTT. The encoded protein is CASSLVSTANTGELFF.

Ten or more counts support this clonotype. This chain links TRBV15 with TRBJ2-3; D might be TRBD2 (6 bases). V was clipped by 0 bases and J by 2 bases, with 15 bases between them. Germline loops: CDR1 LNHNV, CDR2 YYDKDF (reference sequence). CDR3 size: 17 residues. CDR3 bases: TGTGCCACCAGCAGAGATCGCGGTAGCGGCCCCACAGATACGCAGTATTTT. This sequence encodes CATSRDRGSGPTDTQYF.

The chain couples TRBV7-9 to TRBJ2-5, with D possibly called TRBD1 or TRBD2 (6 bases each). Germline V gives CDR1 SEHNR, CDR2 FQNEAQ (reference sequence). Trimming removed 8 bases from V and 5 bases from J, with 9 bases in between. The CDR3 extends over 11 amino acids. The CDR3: CASGGGETQYF. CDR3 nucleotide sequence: TGTGCCAGCGGAGGGGGGGAGACCCAGTACTTC.

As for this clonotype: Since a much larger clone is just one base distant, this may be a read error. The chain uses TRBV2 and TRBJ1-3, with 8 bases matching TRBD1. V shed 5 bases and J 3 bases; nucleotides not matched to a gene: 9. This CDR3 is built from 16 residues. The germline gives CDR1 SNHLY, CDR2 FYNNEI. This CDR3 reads CASSRNPGGFGNTIYF. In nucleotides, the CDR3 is TGTGCCAGCAGTAGAAATCCAGGGGGCTTTGGAAACACCATATATTTT.

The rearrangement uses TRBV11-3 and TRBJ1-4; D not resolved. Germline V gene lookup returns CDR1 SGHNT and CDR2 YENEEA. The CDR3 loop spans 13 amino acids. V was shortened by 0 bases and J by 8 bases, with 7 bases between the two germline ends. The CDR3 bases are TGTGCCAGCAGCTTAGACAAGGGCGAAAAACTGTTTTTT. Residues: CASSLDKGEKLFF.

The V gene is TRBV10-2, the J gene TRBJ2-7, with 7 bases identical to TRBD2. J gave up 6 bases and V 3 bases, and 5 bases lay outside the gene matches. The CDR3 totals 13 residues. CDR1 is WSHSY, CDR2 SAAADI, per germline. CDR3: CASSDRGGGEQYF. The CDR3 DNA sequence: TGCGCCAGCAGTGATCGCGGCGGGGGCGAGCAGTACTTC.

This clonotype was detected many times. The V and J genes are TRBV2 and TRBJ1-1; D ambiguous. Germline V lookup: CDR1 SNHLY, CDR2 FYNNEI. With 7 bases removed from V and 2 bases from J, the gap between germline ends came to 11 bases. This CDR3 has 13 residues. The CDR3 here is CASTEDFNTEAFF. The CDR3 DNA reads TGTGCCAGCACCGAAGACTTCAACACTGAAGCTTTCTTT.

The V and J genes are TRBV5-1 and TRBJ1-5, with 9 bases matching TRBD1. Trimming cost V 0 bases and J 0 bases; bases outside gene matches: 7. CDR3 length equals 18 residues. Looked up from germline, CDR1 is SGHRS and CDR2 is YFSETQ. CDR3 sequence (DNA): TGCGCCAGCAGCTTGGGGGGCCGGACAGGGGCTAGCAATCAGCCCCAGCATTTT. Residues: CASSLGGRTGASNQPQHF.

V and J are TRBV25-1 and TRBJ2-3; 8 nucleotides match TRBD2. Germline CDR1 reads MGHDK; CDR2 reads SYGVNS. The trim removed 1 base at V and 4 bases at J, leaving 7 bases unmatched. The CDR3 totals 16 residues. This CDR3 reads CASSESAGGWADTQYF. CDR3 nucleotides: TGTGCCAGCAGTGAATCGGCGGGGGGCTGGGCAGATACGCAGTATTTT.

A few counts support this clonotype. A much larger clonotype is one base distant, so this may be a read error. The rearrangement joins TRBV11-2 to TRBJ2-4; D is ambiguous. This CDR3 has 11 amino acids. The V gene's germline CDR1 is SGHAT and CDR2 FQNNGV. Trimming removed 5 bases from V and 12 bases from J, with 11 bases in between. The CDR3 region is CASSMGYTQYF. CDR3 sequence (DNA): TGTGCCAGCAGCATGGGTTACACTCAGTACTTC.

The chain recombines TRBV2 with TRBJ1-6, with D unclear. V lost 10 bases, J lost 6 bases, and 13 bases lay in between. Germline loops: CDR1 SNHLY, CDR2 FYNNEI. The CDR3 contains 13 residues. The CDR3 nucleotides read TGTGCCACCTTACGGCAGGCTAATTCACCCCTCCACTTT. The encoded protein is CATLRQANSPLHF.

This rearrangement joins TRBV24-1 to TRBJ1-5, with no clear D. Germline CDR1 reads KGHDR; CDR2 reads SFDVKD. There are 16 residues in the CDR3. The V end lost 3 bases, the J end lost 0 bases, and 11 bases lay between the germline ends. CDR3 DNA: TGTGCCACCAGTGATAAGGCAGAGTATAGCAATCAGCCCCAGCATTTT. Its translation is CATSDKAEYSNQPQHF.

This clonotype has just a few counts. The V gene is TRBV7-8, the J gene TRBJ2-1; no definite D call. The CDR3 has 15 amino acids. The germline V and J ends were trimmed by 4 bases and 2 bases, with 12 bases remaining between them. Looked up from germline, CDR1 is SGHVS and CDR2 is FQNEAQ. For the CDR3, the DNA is TGTGCCAGCAGCTACTCGGCAAAAACCTACAATGAGCAGTTCTTC. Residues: CASSYSAKTYNEQFF. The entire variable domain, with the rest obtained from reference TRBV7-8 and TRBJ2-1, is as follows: GAGVSQSPRYKVAKRGQDVALRCDPISGHVSLFWYQQALGQGPEFLTYFQNEAQLDKSGLPSDRFFAERPEGSVSTLKIQRTQQEDSAVYLCASSYSAKTYNEQFFGPGTRLTVL.

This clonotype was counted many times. The CDR3 spells CASTPASGNTIYF. The CDR3 DNA follows: TGTGCCAGCACCCCAGCCAGCGGAAACACCATATATTTT. The chain combines TRBV28 with TRBJ1-3, with unresolved D. Looked up from germline, CDR1 is MDHEN and CDR2 is SYDVKM. V was shortened by 7 bases and J by 4 bases, with 11 bases between the two germline ends. The CDR3 extends over 13 amino acids. The full variable domain, its missing parts supplied by reference TRBV28 and TRBJ1-3, is DVKVTQSSRYLVKRTGEKVFLECVQDMDHENMFWYRQDPGLGLRLIYFSYDVKMKEKGDIPEGYSVSREKKERFSLILESASTNQTSMYLCASTPASGNTIYFGEGSWLTVV.

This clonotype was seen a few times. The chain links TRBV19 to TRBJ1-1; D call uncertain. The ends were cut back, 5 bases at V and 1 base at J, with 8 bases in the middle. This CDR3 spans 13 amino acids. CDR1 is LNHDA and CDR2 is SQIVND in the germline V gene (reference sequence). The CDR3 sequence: CASSPNGNTEAFF. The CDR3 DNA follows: TGTGCCAGTAGTCCTAACGGGAACACTGAAGCTTTCTTT.

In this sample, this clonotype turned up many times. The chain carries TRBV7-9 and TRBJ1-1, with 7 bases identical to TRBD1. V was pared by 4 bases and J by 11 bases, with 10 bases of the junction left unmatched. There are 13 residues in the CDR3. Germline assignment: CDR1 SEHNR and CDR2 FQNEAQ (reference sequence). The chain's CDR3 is CASSSLGTGAAFF. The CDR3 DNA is TGTGCCAGCAGCTCCCTAGGAACAGGGGCTGCTTTCTTT.

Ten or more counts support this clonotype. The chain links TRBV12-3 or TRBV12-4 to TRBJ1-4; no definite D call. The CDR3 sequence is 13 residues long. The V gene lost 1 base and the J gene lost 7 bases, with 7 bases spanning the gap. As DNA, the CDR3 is TGTGCCAGCAGTTTAGTCGGAATTGAAAAACTGTTTTTT. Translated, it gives CASSLVGIEKLFF.

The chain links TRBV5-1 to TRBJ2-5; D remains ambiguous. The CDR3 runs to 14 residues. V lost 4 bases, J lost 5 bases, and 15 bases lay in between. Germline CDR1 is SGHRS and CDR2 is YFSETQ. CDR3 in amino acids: CASSPDPPDETQYF. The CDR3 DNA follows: TGCGCCAGCAGCCCGGACCCTCCTGACGAGACCCAGTACTTC. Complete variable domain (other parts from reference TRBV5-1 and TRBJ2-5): KAGVTQTPRYLIKTRGQQVTLSCSPISGHRSVSWYQQTPGQGLQFLFEYFSETQRNKGNFPGRFSGRQFSNSRSEMNVSTLELGDSALYLCASSPDPPDETQYFGPGTRLLVL.

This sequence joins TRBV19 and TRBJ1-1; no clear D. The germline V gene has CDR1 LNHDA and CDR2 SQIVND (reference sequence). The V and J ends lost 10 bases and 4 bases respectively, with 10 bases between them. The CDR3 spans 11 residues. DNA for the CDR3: TGTGCCACCAAAGGCGGCACTGAAGCTTTCTTT. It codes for CATKGGTEAFF.

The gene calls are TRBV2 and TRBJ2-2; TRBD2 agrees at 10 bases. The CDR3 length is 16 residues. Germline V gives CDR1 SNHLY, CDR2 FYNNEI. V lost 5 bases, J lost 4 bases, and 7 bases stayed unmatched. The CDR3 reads CASSLTSGAGTGELFF. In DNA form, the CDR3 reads TGTGCCAGCAGTCTAACTAGCGGGGCGGGCACCGGGGAGCTGTTTTTT.

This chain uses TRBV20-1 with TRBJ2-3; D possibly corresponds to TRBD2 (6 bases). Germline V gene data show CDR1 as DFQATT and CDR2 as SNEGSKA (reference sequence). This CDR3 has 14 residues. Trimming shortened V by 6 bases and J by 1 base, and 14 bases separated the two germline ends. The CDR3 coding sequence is TGCAGTGCCCCAGATAGCGGAGGCACAGATACGCAGTATTTT. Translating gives CSAPDSGGTDTQYF.

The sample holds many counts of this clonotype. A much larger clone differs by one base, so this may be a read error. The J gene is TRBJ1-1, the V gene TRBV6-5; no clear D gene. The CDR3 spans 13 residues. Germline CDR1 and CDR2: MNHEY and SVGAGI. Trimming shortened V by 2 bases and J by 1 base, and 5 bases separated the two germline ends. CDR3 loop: CASSYRANTEAFF. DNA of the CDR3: TGTGCCAGCAGTTACAGGGCGAACACTGAAGCTTTCTTT.

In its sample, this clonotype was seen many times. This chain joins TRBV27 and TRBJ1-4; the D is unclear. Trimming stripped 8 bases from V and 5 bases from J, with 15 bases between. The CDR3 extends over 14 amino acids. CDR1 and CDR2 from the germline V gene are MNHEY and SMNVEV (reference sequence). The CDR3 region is CASGPGPLNEKLFF. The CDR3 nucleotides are TGTGCCAGCGGTCCGGGCCCTCTAAATGAAAAACTGTTTTTT.

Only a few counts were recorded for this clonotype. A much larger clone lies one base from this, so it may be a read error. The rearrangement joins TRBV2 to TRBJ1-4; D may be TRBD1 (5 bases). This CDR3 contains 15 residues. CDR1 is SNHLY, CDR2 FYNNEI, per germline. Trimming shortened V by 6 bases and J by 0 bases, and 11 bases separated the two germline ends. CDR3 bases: TGTGCCAGCAGGGGGACGATAGCAACTAATGAAAAACTGTTTTTT. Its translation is CASRGTIATNEKLFF. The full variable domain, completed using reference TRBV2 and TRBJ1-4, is EPEVTQTPSHQVTQMGQEVILRCVPISNHLYFYWYRQILGQKVEFLVSFYNNEISEKSEIFDDQFSVERPDGSNFTLKIRSTKLEDSAMYFCASRGTIATNEKLFFGSGTQLSVL.

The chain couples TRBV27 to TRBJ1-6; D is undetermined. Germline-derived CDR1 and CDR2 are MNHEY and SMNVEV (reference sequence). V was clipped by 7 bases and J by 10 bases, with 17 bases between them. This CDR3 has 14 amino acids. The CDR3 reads CASKHQPEHSPLHF. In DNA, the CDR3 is TGTGCCAGCAAACACCAGCCAGAGCACTCACCCCTCCACTTT.

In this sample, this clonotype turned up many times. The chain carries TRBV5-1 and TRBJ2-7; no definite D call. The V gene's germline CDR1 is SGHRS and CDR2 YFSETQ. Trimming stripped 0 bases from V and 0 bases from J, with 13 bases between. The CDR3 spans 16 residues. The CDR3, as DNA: TGCGCCAGCAGCTTGGCCGTCGGTCTAGTCTCCTACGAGCAGTACTTC. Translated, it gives CASSLAVGLVSYEQYF. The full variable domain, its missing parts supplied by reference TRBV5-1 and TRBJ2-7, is KAGVTQTPRYLIKTRGQQVTLSCSPISGHRSVSWYQQTPGQGLQFLFEYFSETQRNKGNFPGRFSGRQFSNSRSEMNVSTLELGDSALYLCASSLAVGLVSYEQYFGPGTRLTVT.